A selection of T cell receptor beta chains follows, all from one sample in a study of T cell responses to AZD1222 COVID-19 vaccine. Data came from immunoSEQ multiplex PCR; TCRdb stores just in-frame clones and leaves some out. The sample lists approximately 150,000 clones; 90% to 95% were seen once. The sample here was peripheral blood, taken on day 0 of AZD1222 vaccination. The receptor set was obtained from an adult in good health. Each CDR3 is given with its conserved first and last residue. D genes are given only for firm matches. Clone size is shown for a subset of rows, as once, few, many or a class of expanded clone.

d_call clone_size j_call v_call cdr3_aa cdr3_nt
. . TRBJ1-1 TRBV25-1 CASSGMNTEAFF TGTGCCAGCAGTGGGATGAACACTGAAGCTTTCTTT
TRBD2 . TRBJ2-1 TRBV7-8 CASSFTSGGRNEQFF TGTGCCAGCAGCTTTACTAGCGGGGGGAGGAATGAGCAGTTCTTC
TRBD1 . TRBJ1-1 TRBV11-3 CASSLTGTDLSF TGTGCCAGCAGCCTCACCGGGACAGATCTTTCGTTT
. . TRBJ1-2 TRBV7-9 CASSPSLPGAGGYTF TGTGCCAGCAGCCCATCACTACCGGGGGCGGGGGGCTACACCTTC
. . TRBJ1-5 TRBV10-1 CASSEGLHQPQHF TGCGCCAGCAGTGAAGGGTTACATCAGCCCCAGCATTTT
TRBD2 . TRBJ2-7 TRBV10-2 CASRSSGSLYEQYF TGCGCCAGCAGATCTAGCGGGAGCCTCTACGAGCAGTACTTC
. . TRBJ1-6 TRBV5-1 CASSLAEGLSYNSPLHF TGCGCCAGCAGCTTGGCCGAGGGATTGTCCTATAATTCACCCCTCCACTTT
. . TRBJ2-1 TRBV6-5 CASRLTGLGNEQFF TGTGCCAGCAGACTGACAGGTCTGGGTAATGAGCAGTTCTTC
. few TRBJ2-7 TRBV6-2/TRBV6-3 CASSEKSPYEQYF TGTGCCAGCAGCGAAAAGAGCCCCTACGAGCAGTACTTC
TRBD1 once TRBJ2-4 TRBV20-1 CSASSTGGNIQYF TGCAGTGCTAGTAGTACAGGGGGGAACATTCAGTACTTC
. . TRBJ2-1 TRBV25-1 CASSGPEQFF TGTGCCAGCAGTGGGCCAGAGCAGTTCTTC
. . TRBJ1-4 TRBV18 CASSPGTRGEKLFF TGTGCCAGCTCACCGGGCACCCGGGGAGAAAAACTGTTTTTT
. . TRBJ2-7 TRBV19 CASSNPSTPYEQYF TGTGCCAGTAGCAACCCTAGCACCCCCTACGAGCAGTACTTC
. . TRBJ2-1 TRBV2 CASREFVGEQFF TGTGCCAGCAGGGAATTTGTGGGTGAGCAGTTCTTC
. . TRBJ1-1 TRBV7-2 CASSRVGVGTEAFF TGTGCCAGCAGCAGAGTTGGGGTGGGCACTGAAGCTTTCTTT
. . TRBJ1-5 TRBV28 CASSLGGTLGGGNQPQHF TGTGCCAGCAGTTTAGGGGGAACCCTGGGTGGGGGCAATCAGCCCCAGCATTTT
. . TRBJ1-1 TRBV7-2 CASLPGPQNTEAFF TGTGCCAGCCTCCCGGGACCTCAGAACACTGAAGCTTTCTTT
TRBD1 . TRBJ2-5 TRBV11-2 CASRRTGGAETQYF TGTGCCAGCAGACGGACAGGGGGCGCGGAGACCCAGTACTTC
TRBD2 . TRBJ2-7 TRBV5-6 CASSLPGTRDYEQYF TGTGCCAGCAGCTTACCCGGGACTAGAGACTACGAGCAGTACTTC
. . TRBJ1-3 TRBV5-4 CASSFPGHLDSGNTIYF TGTGCCAGCAGCTTCCCGGGACATCTGGACTCTGGAAACACCATATATTTT
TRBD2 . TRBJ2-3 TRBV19 CASSIWSSGSSTDTQYF TGTGCCAGTAGTATATGGTCTAGCGGGAGTTCCACAGATACGCAGTATTTT
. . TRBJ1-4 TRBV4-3 CASSLTSEKLFF TGCGCCAGCAGCCTAACAAGTGAAAAACTGTTTTTT
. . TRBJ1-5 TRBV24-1 CATSDRGDQPQHF TGTGCCACCAGTGACAGGGGAGATCAGCCCCAGCATTTT
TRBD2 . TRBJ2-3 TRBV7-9 CAVGTSGSSTDTQYF TGTGCCGTAGGAACTAGCGGGTCTAGCACAGATACGCAGTATTTT
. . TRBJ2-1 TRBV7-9 CASSLGYRDNEQFF TGTGCCAGCAGCTTGGGGTACAGGGACAATGAGCAGTTCTTC
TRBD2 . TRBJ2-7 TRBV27 CARIGTSGDYEQYF TGTGCCAGGATTGGGACTAGCGGAGACTACGAGCAGTACTTC
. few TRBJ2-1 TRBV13 CASSLAGFVGGEVNEQFF TGTGCCAGCAGCTTAGCAGGCTTCGTGGGAGGAGAGGTTAATGAGCAGTTCTTC
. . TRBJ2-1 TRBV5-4 CASSLREEQFF TGTGCCAGCAGCTTGAGGGAGGAGCAGTTCTTC
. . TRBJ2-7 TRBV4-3 CASSQDRDDYEQYF TGCGCCAGCAGCCAAGACCGGGACGACTACGAGCAGTACTTC
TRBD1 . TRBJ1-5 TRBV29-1 CSVRDSVNQPQHF TGCAGCGTCAGGGACAGTGTGAATCAGCCCCAGCATTTT
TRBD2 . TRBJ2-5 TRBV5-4 CASSSPTSGRGETQYF TGTGCCAGCAGCTCACCTACTAGCGGGAGGGGAGAGACCCAGTACTTC
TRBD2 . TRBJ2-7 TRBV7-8 CASSLVGLAYEQYF TGTGCCAGCAGCTTAGTGGGACTAGCATACGAGCAGTACTTC
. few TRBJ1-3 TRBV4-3 CASSQDWGEENTIYF TGCGCCAGCAGCCAAGATTGGGGGGAGGAAAACACCATATATTTT
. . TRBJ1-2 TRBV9 CASSVVYGYTF TGTGCCAGCAGCGTAGTGTATGGCTACACCTTC
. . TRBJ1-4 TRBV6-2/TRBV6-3 CASSISEKKLFF TGTGCCAGCAGTATTTCGGAGAAAAAACTGTTTTTT
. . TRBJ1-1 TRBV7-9 CASEQWNTEAFF TGTGCCAGCGAACAATGGAACACTGAAGCTTTCTTT
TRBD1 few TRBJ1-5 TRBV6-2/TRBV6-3 CASSLHGGDRAQPQHF TGTGCCAGCAGTTTACATGGTGGGGACAGGGCGCAGCCCCAGCATTTT
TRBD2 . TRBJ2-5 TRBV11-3 CASSPRGLAEETQYF TGTGCCAGCAGCCCCAGGGGACTAGCGGAAGAGACCCAGTACTTC
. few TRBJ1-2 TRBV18 CASSLGQPPYTF TGTGCCAGCTCCCTCGGACAACCCCCCTACACCTTC
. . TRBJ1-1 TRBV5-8 CASSFWSQAGFF TGTGCCAGCAGCTTCTGGTCTCAGGCGGGTTTCTTT
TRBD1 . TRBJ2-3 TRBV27 CASNRGTATDTQYF TGTGCCAGCAACCGTGGGACAGCCACAGATACGCAGTATTTT
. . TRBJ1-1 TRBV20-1 CSASRGGNTEAFF TGCAGTGCTAGTCGCGGGGGGAACACTGAAGCTTTCTTT
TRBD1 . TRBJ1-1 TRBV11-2 CASSIDRVLAFF TGTGCCAGCAGCATCGACAGGGTTTTAGCTTTCTTT
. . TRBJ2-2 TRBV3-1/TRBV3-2 CASSRGWGDTGELFF TGTGCCAGCAGCCGGGGTTGGGGGGACACCGGGGAGCTGTTTTTT
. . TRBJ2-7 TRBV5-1 CASSTGTLSYEQYF TGCGCCAGCAGCACAGGAACGCTCTCCTACGAGCAGTACTTC
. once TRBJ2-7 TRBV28 CASSLPRGAGTYEQYF TGTGCCAGCAGTTTACCCCGCGGGGCGGGAACTTACGAGCAGTACTTC
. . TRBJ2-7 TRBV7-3 CASREGGYEQYF TGTGCCAGCAGGGAAGGGGGCTACGAGCAGTACTTC
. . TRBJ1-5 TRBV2 CASSEARGGNQPQHF TGTGCCAGCAGTGAGGCTCGGGGTGGCAATCAGCCCCAGCATTTT
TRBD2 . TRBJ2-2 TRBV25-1 CASSPSGKLTGELFF TGTGCCAGCAGCCCTAGCGGGAAGTTGACCGGGGAGCTGTTTTTT
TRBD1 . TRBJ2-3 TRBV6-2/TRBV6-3 CASSYSRGTAIDTQYF TGTGCCAGCAGTTATTCTAGGGGGACAGCCATAGATACGCAGTATTTT
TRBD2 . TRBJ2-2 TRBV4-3 CASSQWSGKNTGELFF TGCGCCAGCAGCCAATGGAGCGGGAAGAACACCGGGGAGCTGTTTTTT
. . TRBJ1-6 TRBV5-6 CASSRTDTYNSPLHF TGTGCCAGCAGCCGTACAGACACCTATAATTCACCCCTCCACTTT
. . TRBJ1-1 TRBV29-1 CSVEWQVNTEAFF TGCAGCGTTGAATGGCAGGTGAACACTGAAGCTTTCTTT